This paragraph covers one T cell receptor beta chain sequence. Its target is not known. This record comes from a study of CD8 T cells in Susac syndrome. RNA, at roughly 0.45 to 1 ug, was reverse transcribed with random hexamers. Amplification of TCR beta CDR3 spanned 54 Vbeta and 13 Jbeta via immunoSEQ multiplex PCR. TCRdb reanalysed the immunoSEQ multiplex PCR reads using MiXCR and keeps one entry per CDR3 protein. The sample contains 200,000 or so distinct CDR3 sequences, about 95% of which appear only once. Overall study results and limits: By the study's own acknowledgment, its TCR sequencing and HLA analysis included relatively few individuals.

Per germline, CDR1 SGDLS and CDR2 YYNGEE. The CDR3 extends over 14 amino acids. V lost 0 bases, J lost 0 bases, and 7 bases lay in between. Sequencing targeted TCR beta in T cells from blood (CD8+ and CD4+). This rearrangement joins TRBV9 to TRBJ2-7, with TRBD1 as a possible D gene (5 bases). The receptor's source is a human donor with multiple sclerosis. Source material: CD4+ T cells from PBMCs. CDR3 residues: CASSVDRYSYEQYF. CDR3 sequence (DNA): TGTGCCAGCAGCGTAGACAGGTACTCCTACGAGCAGTACTTC. Drawing the rest from reference TRBV9 and TRBJ2-7, the complete variable domain is DSGVTQTPKHLITATGQRVTLRCSPRSGDLSVYWYQQSLDQGLQFLIQYYNGEERAKGNILERFSAQQFPDLHSELNLSSLELGDSALYFCASSVDRYSYEQYFGPGTRLTVT.